The clone carrying this TCR beta chain was counted many times. Libraries of naive CD8 T cells were made from roughly 20,000 to 1,000,000 sorted cells. They used 10%, 30% or 50% RNA. The source of the sample is a study of molecular identifiers for immune sequencing clone quantification. In germline, CDR1 is SEHNR, CDR2 FQNEAQ (reference sequence). The CDR3 runs to 13 residues. Trimming left V 5 bases short and J 3 bases short, with 11 bases between. Each CDR3 protein is one row after TCRdb ran MiXCR on the PCR reads. The sample has around 480,000 distinct CDR3 sequences; about a fifth are singletons. This clonotype was sampled from a human donor in good health. Some libraries in this study had Jurkat cell RNA spiked in. The sequencing input was naive CD8+ T cells from blood, with Jurkat cell RNA spiked in. This sample's subset: FACS-sorted CD8+CD4-CCR7+CD45RA+ naive T cells. This chain links TRBV7-9 with TRBJ2-7; no definite D call. In nucleotides, the CDR3 is TGTGCCAGCAGCCCGGTGACTGGCTACGAGCAGTACTTC. Its protein is CASSPVTGYEQYF.